The 17 T cell receptor beta chains in this list originate from one sample, sequenced in a study of sequential checkpoint blockade in melanoma. Documented treatment: randomized to nivolumab then ipilimumab (arm A) or the reverse (arm B). Assay: immunoSEQ multiplex PCR; the TCRdb copy retains only in-frame clones and omits some. The repertoire holds about 7,900 clones, with roughly a quarter as singletons. The sample in question was tumor tissue (inferred from file names), obtained from a patient given nivolumab and ipilimumab in sequence. All receptors come from a human donor with melanoma.

The chain employs TRBV6-8 and TRBJ1-4, with D hard to call. V shed 0 bases and J shed 5 bases, with 13 bases lying between them. The germline V gene has CDR1 MNHGY and CDR2 SAAAGT. The CDR3 is made up of 16 amino acids. CDR3 DNA sequence: TGTGCCAGCAGTTACTCGATAACGGGCATGAATGAAAAACTGTTTTTT. This encodes CASSYSITGMNEKLFF.

This clone was seen a few times. This chain joins TRBV6-8 and TRBJ1-5; D unclear. Germline V gives CDR1 MNHGY, CDR2 SAAAGT. The CDR3 loop spans 13 amino acids. Trimming shortened V by 2 bases and J by 6 bases, and 8 bases separated the two germline ends. CDR3 nucleotides: TGTGCCAGCAGTTACAGGGAAATTCAGCCCCAGCATTTT. Its protein is CASSYREIQPQHF.

The chain has TRBV11-3 and TRBJ2-3; 11 bases line up with TRBD1. Germline assignment: CDR1 SGHNT and CDR2 YENEEA. The CDR3 covers 17 residues. The ends lost 8 bases at V and 5 bases at J; junction bases unmatched: 15. The CDR3 DNA reads TGTGCCAGCGGGAAAGTGGGGCGGACAGGGGGCGGAGATACGCAGTATTTT. It codes for CASGKVGRTGGGDTQYF.

The chain has TRBV12-5 and TRBJ2-5, with 8 bases that match TRBD2. CDR1 LGHNT and CDR2 FRNRAP come from the germline V gene. This CDR3 has 16 amino acids. With 6 bases clipped from V and 2 bases from J, the junction kept 11 bases outside the gene matches. The CDR3 bases are TGTGCTAGTGGGGGGTTTGATACTAGCGGACAAGAGACCCAGTACTTC. It translates to CASGGFDTSGQETQYF.

The chain joins TRBV11-3 to TRBJ2-1; TRBD2 matches 14 bases. CDR1 is SGHNT, CDR2 YENEEA, per germline. V lost 4 bases to trimming and J lost 7 bases; unmatched junction nucleotides: 3. There are 15 residues in the CDR3. The CDR3 DNA reads as TGTGCCAGCAGCTATGGACTAGCGGGAGGTAATGAGCAGTTCTTC. Translated: CASSYGLAGGNEQFF. Together with reference TRBV11-3 and TRBJ2-1, the CDR3 gives the full variable domain: EAGVVQSPRYKIIEKKQPVAFWCNPISGHNTLYWYLQNLGQGPELLIRYENEEAVDDSQLPKDRFSAERLKGVDSTLKIQPAELGDSAVYLCASSYGLAGGNEQFFGPGTRLTVL.

Ten or more counts support this clone. The chain combines TRBV11-3 with TRBJ2-3; no reliable D call. This CDR3 has 15 residues. V dropped 2 bases and J dropped 3 bases, with 12 bases sitting between them. Per the germline V gene, CDR1 is SGHNT and CDR2 is YENEEA. The CDR3 sequence is CASSLPPPRTDTQYF. The CDR3 bases are TGTGCCAGCAGCTTACCCCCCCCTAGGACAGATACGCAGTATTTT.

This clone was counted only a few times. The V and J genes are TRBV11-3 and TRBJ1-4; the match to TRBD1 covers 7 bases. V lost 2 bases, J lost 4 bases, and 4 bases stayed unmatched. Germline assignment: CDR1 SGHNT and CDR2 YENEEA. The CDR3 has 15 residues. DNA of the CDR3: TGTGCCAGCAGCTTAACAGGGGCCTATAATGAAAAACTGTTTTTT. Its translation is CASSLTGAYNEKLFF. Supplemented by reference TRBV11-3 and TRBJ1-4, the full variable domain reads EAGVVQSPRYKIIEKKQPVAFWCNPISGHNTLYWYLQNLGQGPELLIRYENEEAVDDSQLPKDRFSAERLKGVDSTLKIQPAELGDSAVYLCASSLTGAYNEKLFFGSGTQLSVL.

This clone was seen repeatedly, ten times or more. This chain links TRBV11-3 with TRBJ2-5; TRBD1 agrees at 9 bases. Germline assignment: CDR1 SGHNT and CDR2 YENEEA. V lost 4 bases, J lost 4 bases, and 13 bases stayed unmatched. The CDR3 contains 17 residues. CDR3 DNA: TGTGCCAGCAGCTCGGACAGGGGAAGATGGAGGTTAGAGACCCAGTACTTC. It is translated as CASSSDRGRWRLETQYF. Combining the CDR3 with reference TRBV11-3 and TRBJ2-5 gives the whole variable domain EAGVVQSPRYKIIEKKQPVAFWCNPISGHNTLYWYLQNLGQGPELLIRYENEEAVDDSQLPKDRFSAERLKGVDSTLKIQPAELGDSAVYLCASSSDRGRWRLETQYFGPGTRLLVL.

This clone is categorized as large. The genes are TRBV11-3 and TRBJ2-1, with TRBD2 identical over 13 bases. The CDR3 consists of 17 residues. Unmatched junction bases numbered 7, after V lost 1 base and J lost 7 bases. The germline CDR1 and CDR2 sequences are SGHNT and YENEEA. The CDR3 nucleotides read TGTGCCAGCAGCTTAGTAACTAGCGGGAGGGTTTGGAATGAGCAGTTCTTC. Encoded protein: CASSLVTSGRVWNEQFF.

This clone turned up a few times. This rearrangement joins TRBV11-3 to TRBJ1-4; 7 bases agree with TRBD1. The CDR3 runs to 14 residues. CDR1 SGHNT and CDR2 YENEEA come from the germline V gene. V dropped 3 bases and J dropped 4; count of bases not matched to a gene: 2. CDR3 sequence reads: CASSLQGGNEKLFF. The CDR3 coding sequence is TGTGCCAGCAGCTTGCAGGGGGGTAATGAAAAACTGTTTTTT.

This chain uses TRBV29-1 with TRBJ2-7; D not certain. V lost 4 bases and J 0 bases, leaving 7 bases between the germline ends. Germline CDR1 reads SQVTM; CDR2 reads ANQGSEA. The length of the CDR3 is 12 residues. The CDR3 region has the DNA TGCAGCGTTGGCTGGGACTCCTACGAGCAGTACTTC. Protein: CSVGWDSYEQYF.

The CDR3 here is CASNEGPGGPTYNEQFF. CDR3 in DNA: TGTGCCAGCAACGAAGGACCGGGAGGACCCACCTACAATGAGCAGTTCTTC. The J gene is TRBJ2-1, the V gene TRBV11-3, with 7 bases lining up with TRBD2. The CDR3 totals 17 residues. The germline CDR1 and CDR2 sequences are SGHNT and YENEEA. V lost 7 bases to trimming and J lost 2 bases; unmatched junction nucleotides: 14.

The chain employs TRBV28 and TRBJ2-2; 9 bases align to TRBD1. This CDR3 spans 15 amino acids. Trimming at V came to 4 bases and at J to 7 bases, leaving 7 bases not matched to a gene. Germline loops: CDR1 MDHEN, CDR2 SYDVKM. This chain's CDR3 is CASSSGQGGSGELFF. CDR3 DNA: TGTGCCAGCAGTTCGGGACAGGGTGGTAGCGGGGAGCTGTTTTTT. The full variable domain, with the rest looked up from reference TRBV28 and TRBJ2-2, is DVKVTQSSRYLVKRTGEKVFLECVQDMDHENMFWYRQDPGLGLRLIYFSYDVKMKEKGDIPEGYSVSREKKERFSLILESASTNQTSMYLCASSSGQGGSGELFFGEGSRLTVL.

This clone is categorized as medium-sized (0.01 to 0.1%). The chain recombines TRBV11-3 with TRBJ1-2, with TRBD1 identical over 8 bases. With 3 bases clipped from V and 3 bases from J, the junction kept 9 bases outside the gene matches. The CDR3 contains 16 residues. CDR1 is SGHNT and CDR2 is YENEEA in the germline V gene. The CDR3 region has the DNA TGTGCCAGCAGCTTGGACAGGGTTCGGTTCGACTATGGCTACACCTTC. It yields the protein CASSLDRVRFDYGYTF.

This chain connects TRBV7-1 to TRBJ2-5, with TRBD1 identical over 7 bases. TRBV7-1 is filed as an ORF, its function uncertain. The J segment lost 3 bases and the V segment lost 5 bases, leaving 3 bases of the junction unmatched. There are 13 residues in the CDR3. The CDR3 region is CASSRTGKETQYF. In DNA, the CDR3 is TGTGCCAGCAGCCGGACAGGAAAAGAGACCCAGTACTTC.

The chain combines TRBV11-3 with TRBJ2-1; 10 bases match TRBD2. The CDR3 extends over 17 amino acids. Germline CDR1 is SGHNT and CDR2 is YENEEA. Trimming cost V 4 bases and J 1 base; bases outside gene matches: 7. In nucleotides, the CDR3 is TGTGCCAGCAGCTCAGGGCTAGCGGGGGCATCCTACAATGAGCAGTTCTTC. It codes for CASSSGLAGASYNEQFF.

In this sample, this clone turned up many times. The rearrangement joins TRBV4-1 to TRBJ2-5; D is undetermined. The length of the CDR3 is 16 residues. V lost 4 bases and J 0 bases, leaving 15 bases between the germline ends. Germline V CDR1 and CDR2: MGHRA, YSYEKL. The CDR3 sequence: CASSPWLEAHQETQYF. CDR3 DNA: TGCGCCAGCAGCCCCTGGTTAGAGGCCCACCAAGAGACCCAGTACTTC.